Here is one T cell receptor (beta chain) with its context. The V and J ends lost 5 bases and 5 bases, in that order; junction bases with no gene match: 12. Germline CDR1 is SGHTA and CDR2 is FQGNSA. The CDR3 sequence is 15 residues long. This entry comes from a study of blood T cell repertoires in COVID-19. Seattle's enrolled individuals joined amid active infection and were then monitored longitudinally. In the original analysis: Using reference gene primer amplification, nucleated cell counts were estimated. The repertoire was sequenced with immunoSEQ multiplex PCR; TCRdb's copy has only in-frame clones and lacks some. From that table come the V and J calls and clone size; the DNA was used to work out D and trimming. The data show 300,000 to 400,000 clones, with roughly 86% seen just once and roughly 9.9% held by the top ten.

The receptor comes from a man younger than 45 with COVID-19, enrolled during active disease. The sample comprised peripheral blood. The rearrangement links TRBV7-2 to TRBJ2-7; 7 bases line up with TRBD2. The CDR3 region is CASSIPLGGGDEQYF. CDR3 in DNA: TGTGCCAGCAGCATACCTTTGGGGGGGGGTGACGAGCAGTACTTC.